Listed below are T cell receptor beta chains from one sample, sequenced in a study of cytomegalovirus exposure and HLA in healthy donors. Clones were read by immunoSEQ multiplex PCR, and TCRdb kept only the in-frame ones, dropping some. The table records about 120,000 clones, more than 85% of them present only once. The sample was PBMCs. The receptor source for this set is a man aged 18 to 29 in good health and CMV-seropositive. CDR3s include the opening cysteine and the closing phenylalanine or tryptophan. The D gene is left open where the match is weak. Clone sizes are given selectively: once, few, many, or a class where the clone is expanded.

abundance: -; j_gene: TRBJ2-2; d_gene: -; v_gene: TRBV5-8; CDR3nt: TGTGCCAGCAGCTTAGCGAAGGAGAGCTTGAACACCGGGGAGCTGTTTTTT; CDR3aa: CASSLAKESLNTGELFF
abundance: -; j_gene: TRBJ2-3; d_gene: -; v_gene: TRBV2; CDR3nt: TGTGCCAGCAGTGAACGTTTGGGAGGGGGTGGGTCAGATACGCAGTATTTT; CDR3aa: CASSERLGGGGSDTQYF
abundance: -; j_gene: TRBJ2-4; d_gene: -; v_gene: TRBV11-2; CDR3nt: TGTGCCAGCAGCCCCATCCGCGGTGTAGCCAAAAACATTCAGTACTTC; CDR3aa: CASSPIRGVAKNIQYF
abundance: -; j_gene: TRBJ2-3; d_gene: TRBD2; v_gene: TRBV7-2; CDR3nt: TGTGCCAGCAGCTTGGGGGGGACTAGCGTTGGCCAGTATTTT; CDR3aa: CASSLGGTSVGQYF
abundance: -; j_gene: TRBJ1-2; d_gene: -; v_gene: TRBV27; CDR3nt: TGTGCCAGCACTCAGCGTTTCGGGGGAGGGTATGGCTACACCTTC; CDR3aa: CASTQRFGGGYGYTF
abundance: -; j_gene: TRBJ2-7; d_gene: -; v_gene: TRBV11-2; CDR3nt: TGTGCCAGCAGCTTACAGGGCATCGGAGAGCAGTACTTC; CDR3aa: CASSLQGIGEQYF
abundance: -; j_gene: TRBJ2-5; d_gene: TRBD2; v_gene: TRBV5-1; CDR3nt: TGCGCCAGCAGCTTGGATGATAGCGGGGGGCCACAAGAGACCCAGTACTTC; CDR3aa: CASSLDDSGGPQETQYF
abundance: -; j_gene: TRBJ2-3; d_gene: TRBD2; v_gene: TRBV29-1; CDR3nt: TGCAGTTGTGCCTCTAGCGGGGCATCGGATACGCAGTATTTT; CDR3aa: CSCASSGASDTQYF
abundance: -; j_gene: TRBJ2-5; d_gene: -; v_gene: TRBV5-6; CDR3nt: TGTGCCAGCAGCTTGTCAAATCAAGAGACCCAGTACTTC; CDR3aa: CASSLSNQETQYF
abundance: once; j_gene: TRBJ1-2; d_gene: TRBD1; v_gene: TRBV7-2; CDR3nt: TGTGCCAGCAGCATACCGACAGGGTCGCATGGCTACACCTTC; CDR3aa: CASSIPTGSHGYTF
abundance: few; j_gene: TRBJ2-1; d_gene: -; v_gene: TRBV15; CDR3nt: TGTGCCACCAGCAGAGCTGGACTACTCCAGTTCTTC; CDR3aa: CATSRAGLLQFF
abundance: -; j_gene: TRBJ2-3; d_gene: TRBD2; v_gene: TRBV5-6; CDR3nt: TGTGCCAGCAGTCACGGGGGAGGGAGTAGCACAGATACGCAGTATTTT; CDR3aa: CASSHGGGSSTDTQYF
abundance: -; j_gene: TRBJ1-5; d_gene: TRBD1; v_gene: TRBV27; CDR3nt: TGTGCCAGCAGCCCCACAGGGGGCAATCAGCCCCAGCATTTT; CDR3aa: CASSPTGGNQPQHF
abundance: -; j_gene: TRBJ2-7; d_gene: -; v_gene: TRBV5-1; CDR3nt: TGCGCCAGCAGCCCGGACAGTTCCTACGAGCAGTACTTC; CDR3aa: CASSPDSSYEQYF
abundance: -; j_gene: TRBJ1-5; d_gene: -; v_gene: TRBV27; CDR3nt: TGTGCCAGCAGTTTATCCGGCAGACTTAGCAATCAGCCCCAGCATTTT; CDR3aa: CASSLSGRLSNQPQHF
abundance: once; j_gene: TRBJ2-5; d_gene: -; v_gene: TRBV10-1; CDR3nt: TGCGCCAGCAGTGAGTCGAATATAGGACTCCCCCAAGAGACCCAGTACTTC; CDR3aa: CASSESNIGLPQETQYF
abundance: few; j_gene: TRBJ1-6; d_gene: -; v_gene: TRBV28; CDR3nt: TGTGCCAGCAGTCCTCCAGAGGATAATTCACCCCTCCACTTT; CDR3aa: CASSPPEDNSPLHF
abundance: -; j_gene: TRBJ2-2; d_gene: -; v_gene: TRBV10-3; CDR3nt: TGTGCCATCAGTGACAGCACCGGGGAGCTGTTTTTT; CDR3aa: CAISDSTGELFF
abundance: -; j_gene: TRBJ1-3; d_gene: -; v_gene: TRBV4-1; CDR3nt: TGCGCCAGCAGCCAAGATCCGAGAGGAGGCAGTGGAAACACCATATATTTT; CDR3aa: CASSQDPRGGSGNTIYF
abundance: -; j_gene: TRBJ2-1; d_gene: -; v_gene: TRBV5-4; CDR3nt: TGTGCCAGCAGCCCCTCGGGGGGCCGAGATGAGCAGTTCTTC; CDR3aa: CASSPSGGRDEQFF
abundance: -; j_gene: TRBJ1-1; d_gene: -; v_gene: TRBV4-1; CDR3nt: TGCGCCAGCAGCCCTCGTTTGTCGCAGTCGATGAACACTGAAGCTTTCTTT; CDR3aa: CASSPRLSQSMNTEAFF
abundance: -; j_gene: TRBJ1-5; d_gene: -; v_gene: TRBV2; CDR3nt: TGTGCCAGCACACAGGGATGGGTCAGCAATCAGCCCCAGCATTTT; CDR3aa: CASTQGWVSNQPQHF
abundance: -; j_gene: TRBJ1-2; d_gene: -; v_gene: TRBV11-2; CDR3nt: TGTGCCAGCAGCTTAACAGCTACTAACTATGGCTACACCTTC; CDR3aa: CASSLTATNYGYTF
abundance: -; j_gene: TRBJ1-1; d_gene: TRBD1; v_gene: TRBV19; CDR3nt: TGTGCCAGTAGTTGGGGGACAGGGAGGAACACTGAAGCTTTCTTT; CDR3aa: CASSWGTGRNTEAFF
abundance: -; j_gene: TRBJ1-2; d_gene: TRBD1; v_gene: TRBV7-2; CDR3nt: TGTGCCAGCAGCTCGAGACAGGGAAACTATGGCTACACCTTC; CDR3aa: CASSSRQGNYGYTF
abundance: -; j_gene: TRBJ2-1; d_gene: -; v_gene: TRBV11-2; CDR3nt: TGTGCCAGCAGCTTAGTGGGGCTGGAGCAGTTCTTC; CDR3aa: CASSLVGLEQFF
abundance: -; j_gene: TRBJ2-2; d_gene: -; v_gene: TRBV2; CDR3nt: TGTGCCAGCACGGGGGAAACGAACACCGGGGAGCTGTTTTTT; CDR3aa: CASTGETNTGELFF
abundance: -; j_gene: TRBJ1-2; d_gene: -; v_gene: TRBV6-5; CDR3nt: TGTGCCAGCAGTTACCGCCAGGGCGACGGCTACACCTTC; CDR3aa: CASSYRQGDGYTF
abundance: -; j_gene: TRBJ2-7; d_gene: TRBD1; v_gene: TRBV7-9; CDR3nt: TGTGCCAGCAGCCTTCGGGAACAGGGGGCTTACGAGCAGTACTTC; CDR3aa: CASSLREQGAYEQYF
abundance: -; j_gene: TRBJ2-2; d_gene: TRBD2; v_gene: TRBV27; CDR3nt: TGTGCCAGCAGTTCGGGACTAGCGGTTTCCACCGGGGAGCTGTTTTTT; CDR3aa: CASSSGLAVSTGELFF
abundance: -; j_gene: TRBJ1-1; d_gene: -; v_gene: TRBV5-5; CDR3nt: TGTGCCAGCAGCTTGGGGCCGGGAGAACGGTACACTGAAGCTTTCTTT; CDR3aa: CASSLGPGERYTEAFF
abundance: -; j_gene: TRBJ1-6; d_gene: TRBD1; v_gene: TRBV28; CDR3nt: TGTGCCAGCAGACCCTCCGAGGACAGGAGGAATTCACCCCTCCACTTT; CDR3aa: CASRPSEDRRNSPLHF
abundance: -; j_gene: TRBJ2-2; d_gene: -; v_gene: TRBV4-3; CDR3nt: TGCGCCAGCAGCCAGACTGGTGGCACCGGGGAGCTGTTTTTT; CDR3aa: CASSQTGGTGELFF
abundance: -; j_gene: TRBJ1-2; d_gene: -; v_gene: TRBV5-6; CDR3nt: TGTGCCAGCAGCTACCGAGGGGGCTACACCTTC; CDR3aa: CASSYRGGYTF